Below are 13 T cell receptor beta chains sequenced from a single sample in a study of glioma-infiltrating T cells after dendritic cell vaccination. The time point is: after dendritic cell vaccination, including at tumor progression/relapse. Assay: immunoSEQ multiplex PCR; the TCRdb copy retains only in-frame clones and omits some. The sample includes some 10,000 clones, approximately 80% seen only once; the top ten take roughly 41%. The source was blood, collected after dendritic cell vaccination. All receptors come from a human donor with glioblastoma.

The J gene is TRBJ2-7, the V gene TRBV6-5; 7 positions match TRBD1. CDR1 and CDR2 from the germline V gene are MNHEY and SVGAGI. V dropped 6 bases and J dropped 2; count of bases not matched to a gene: 4. This CDR3 is 13 amino acids long. The CDR3 is CASRSGTAYEQYF. In DNA form, the CDR3 reads TGTGCCAGCAGGTCCGGGACAGCCTACGAGCAGTACTTC.

The gene calls are TRBV5-1 and TRBJ2-1; 9 bases are a match to TRBD1. The CDR3 loop spans 15 amino acids. The V segment lost 4 bases and the J segment 2 bases; nucleotides outside the gene matches: 4. Germline V CDR1 and CDR2: SGHRS, YFSETQ. CDR3 nucleotides: TGCGCCAGCAGCAGTAGGACAGGGGCCTACAATGAGCAGTTCTTC. It encodes CASSSRTGAYNEQFF.

This rearrangement joins TRBV27 to TRBJ1-2; 7 bases agree with TRBD1. CDR1 is MNHEY, CDR2 SMNVEV, per germline (reference sequence). The CDR3 runs 17 residues. Trimming at V came to 6 bases and at J to 1 base, leaving 14 bases not matched to a gene. As DNA, the CDR3 is TGTGCCAGCAGACCTATCGCCGGGACAGAGGATAACTATGGCTACACCTTC. Translation gives CASRPIAGTEDNYGYTF.

The J gene is TRBJ2-3, the V gene TRBV21-1; TRBD2, the table's D call, was not compared with the DNA. TRBV21-1 is annotated as a pseudogene. This CDR3 region has 14 residues. CDR3 nucleotide sequence: TGTGCCAGCAGCAAAGCTTCGGGGGTGGATACGCAGTATTTT. Translating it yields CASSKASGVDTQYF.

Of note for this clone: At one end, the junction sequence differs from germline, possibly due to a read error. The J gene is TRBJ2-7, the V gene TRBV7-2; D may be TRBD2 (6 bases). The CDR3 totals 11 residues. Germline CDR1 SGHTA, CDR2 FQGNSA. This CDR3 reads CASSLGRGVDF. For the CDR3, the DNA is TGTGCCAGCAGCTTGGGCCGCGGGGTGGACTTC. Using reference TRBV7-2 and TRBJ2-7 for the parts outside the CDR3, the full variable domain is GAGVSQSPSNKVTEKGKDVELRCDPISGHTALYWYRQSLGQGLEFLIYFQGNSAPDKSGLPSDRFSAERTGGSVSTLTIQRTQQEDSAVYLCASSLGRGVDFGPGTRLTVT.

V gene TRBV19 combines with J gene TRBJ2-5; perhaps TRBD1 as D (7 bases). The CDR3 has 11 residues. CDR1 and CDR2 from the germline V gene are LNHDA and SQIVND (reference sequence). The CDR3 DNA reads as TGTGGTGGCAGGGGGGTGGGGACCCAGTACTTC. Amino acids: CGGRGVGTQYF. Filled out from reference TRBV19 and TRBJ2-5, the complete variable domain reads DGGITQSPKYLFRKEGQNVTLSCEQNLNHDAMYWYRQDPGQGLRLIYYSQIVNDFQKGDIAEGYSVSREKKESFPLTVTSAQKNPTAFYLCGGRGVGTQYFGPGTRLLVL.

The chain links TRBV18 to TRBJ2-1; 11 nucleotides line up with TRBD2. The CDR3 loop spans 17 amino acids. Germline CDR1 is KGHSH and CDR2 is LQKENI. V shed 3 bases, J shed 4 bases, and the junction held 8 bases outside the gene matches. The DNA of the CDR3 is TGTGCCAGCTCACCCTCCCTAGCGGGAGGAACTTACAATGAGCAGTTCTTC. Translating gives CASSPSLAGGTYNEQFF.

This sequence joins TRBV4-2 and TRBJ2-3; D not resolved. The V gene lost 4 bases and the J gene lost 3 bases, with 8 bases spanning the gap. Germline V lookup: CDR1 LGHNA, CDR2 YNFKEQ. CDR3 length: 13 amino acids. The CDR3 DNA sequence: TGTGCCAGCAGCCCTCGAGCGACAGATACGCAGTATTTT. It encodes CASSPRATDTQYF.

The rearrangement uses TRBV7-9 and TRBJ2-3; 8 bases align to TRBD1. V lost 0 bases and J lost 8; bases outside the gene matches: 10. The V gene's germline CDR1 is SEHNR and CDR2 FQNEAQ (reference sequence). CDR3 length equals 16 residues. This chain's CDR3 is CASSLAIGQGQATQYF. CDR3 DNA sequence: TGTGCCAGCAGCTTAGCCATAGGACAGGGTCAGGCTACGCAGTATTTT.

The chain couples TRBV10-3 to TRBJ2-1; 8 nucleotides agree with TRBD1. Germline V lookup: CDR1 ENHRY, CDR2 SYGVKD. The trim removed 7 bases at V and 4 bases at J, leaving 6 bases unmatched. The CDR3 length is 14 residues. DNA of the CDR3: TGTGCCATCAACGCAGGGGGCCGGTACAATGAGCAGTTCTTC. It yields the protein CAINAGGRYNEQFF.

This chain joins TRBV7-9 and TRBJ1-1; D possibly corresponds to TRBD1 (5 bases). The CDR3 contains 13 residues. V lost 5 bases and J lost 10, with 17 bases in between. Germline CDR1 reads SEHNR; CDR2 reads FQNEAQ (reference sequence). This CDR3 is CASSPIGALAAFF. CDR3 nucleotides: TGTGCCAGCAGCCCAATCGGGGCACTAGCAGCTTTCTTT.

The genes are TRBV14 and TRBJ2-7; tentatively, D is TRBD1 (6 bases). The CDR3 sequence is 16 residues long. The V end lost 4 bases, the J end lost 2 bases, and 18 bases lay between the germline ends. Germline V lookup: CDR1 SGHDN, CDR2 FVKESK. The DNA of the CDR3 is TGTGCCAGCAGCCCAGTCTCGGGGACACCCCCCTACGAGCAGTACTTC. Protein sequence: CASSPVSGTPPYEQYF.

The V gene is TRBV6-6, the J gene TRBJ1-1; D call uncertain. The germline V gene encodes CDR1 MNHNY and CDR2 SVGAGI (reference sequence). V lost 2 bases and J lost 1, with 5 bases in between. This CDR3 has 13 amino acids. This CDR3 reads CASSYEGNTEAFF. CDR3 nucleotides: TGTGCCAGCAGTTACGAGGGGAACACTGAAGCTTTCTTT.